These T cell receptor beta chains were read from a single sample in a study of identical twins. MiXCR, applied by TCRdb to the 5' RACE reads, yields one record per CDR3 protein. The data show approximately 230,000 distinct CDR3 sequences, over 5.5% seen once. These data also formed part of another study, on T cells expressing NK-cell markers.

Sequencing used CD8+ T cells sorted from blood. Source of these receptors: a woman aged 18-29 years in good health. The CDR3 runs from the conserved cysteine through the conserved F or W. Some rows have no size entry. The others give once, few or many, or a class for an expanded clone.

clone_size v_call cdr3_aa
many TRBV5-1 CASSWDRGHEQFF
. TRBV7-9 CASSLWGSHEQFF
many TRBV12-3/TRBV12-4 CASSLDQGNEQYF
many TRBV29-1 CSAKGGSYNEQFF
many TRBV3-1 CASSQVDSYLGNYGYTF
. TRBV20-1 CSANGPRDEQFF
few TRBV7-8 CASSLELSYGYTF
many TRBV9 CASGGSDAKNIQYF
few TRBV19 CASYDYTEAFF
few TRBV4-3 CASSQGGSNNEQFF
few TRBV9 CASSPPLGGGNIYF
. TRBV12-3/TRBV12-4 CASSLPPGETNSPLHF
few TRBV6-1 CASSKDPLENEKLFF
few TRBV11-2 CASSSFGGGAEAFF
. TRBV6-5 CASSYSTRVGHEQYF
. TRBV15 CATSRVSYDTQYF
many TRBV12-3/TRBV12-4 CASSFGGKAFF
many TRBV20-1 CSARPLDRVVYNEQFF
many TRBV7-8 CASSLGVAGTYEQYF
many TRBV29-1 CSVWGKNTEAFF
many TRBV20-1 CSARDRRGAYYGYTF
. TRBV7-8 CASSPILAGGYTDTQYF
few TRBV5-6 CASRRASSYNEQFF
many TRBV6-5 CASGGGHRQFF
. TRBV29-1 CSVGSLEKLFF
. TRBV20-1 CSARVNGRAYGETQYF
many TRBV6-2/TRBV6-3 CASSYPGNEQFF
few TRBV6-2/TRBV6-3 CALASGNEQFF
few TRBV5-1 CAIYDAGELFF
few TRBV6-5 CASSYRDGSYEQYF
. TRBV6-4 CASSGAGGAGANVLTF
. TRBV5-3 CASTKGVAGGLTDTQYF
. TRBV30 CAWETTNEQFF
few TRBV11-2 CASSLDRATDTQYF
. TRBV20-1 CSAAAGDNEQFF
few TRBV7-2 CASSPPHYEQYF
many TRBV7-8 CASSLVARYNEQFF
many TRBV7-3 CASSSLAGKLYNEQFF
many TRBV20-1 CSARDLGRFNEQFF
few TRBV2 CASRDRGLTGELFF
few TRBV29-1 CSVDGYPVSGNQETQYF
. TRBV27 CASSVTGTAYYLFF
many TRBV10-1 CAITGQGLAKNIQYF
many TRBV19 CASSIDPGLAVQNEQFF
few TRBV10-3 CAILLAGSDTQYF
. TRBV5-1 CASSFPPGRLADYILTSSYNEQFF
few TRBV27 CASSSGLAGGSRETQYF
many TRBV12-3/TRBV12-4 CASSFLMGLGEAFF
few TRBV15 CATSREQGHISPQHF
. TRBV7-6 CASSLGGTPTGANVLTF
. TRBV10-3 CAISSPWIGRQNTGELFF
. TRBV19 CASSILDSQETQYF
many TRBV11-2 CASSLGWLGLSTDTQYF
many TRBV7-9 CASSSTSGSLTDTQYF
. TRBV29-1 CSGGERGERTDTQYF